These 32 T cell receptor beta chains came from one sample sequenced in a study of cytomegalovirus exposure and HLA in healthy donors (dated by TCRdb to between 2016 and 2019). The library was obtained by the immunoSEQ multiplex PCR assay. For the multiplex PCR, a mixture combining 60 forward primers for TCR Vbeta segments and 13 reverse primers for TCR Jbeta segments was used. TCRdb re-hosts the immuneACCESS table, in-frame sequences only. Its copies lack some clones; in the studies checked, an unresolved V gene accounts for under half of them, and the cause for the rest is not known. This sample is represented by around 200,000 clones; approximately 70% of them were singletons. The ten biggest clones cover about 2.8% of the sample. The sequenced sample was PBMCs. The receptors here all came from a man between 40 and 49 years old in good health and CMV-seropositive.

The chain combines TRBV28 with TRBJ1-5; D ambiguous. CDR1 and CDR2 from the germline V gene are MDHEN and SYDVKM. CDR3 length equals 15 residues. The V and J ends lost 2 bases and 6 bases respectively, with 14 bases between them. CDR3 loop: CASSLPSGMSQPQHF. As DNA, the CDR3 is TGTGCCAGCAGTTTACCCTCAGGAATGAGTCAGCCCCAGCATTTT.

This chain links TRBV5-6 with TRBJ1-2; no clear D gene. This CDR3 is 18 amino acids long. Between the trimmed V and J ends, which lost 0 bases and 2 bases, there was a span of 20 bases. CDR1 and CDR2 (germline): SGHDT, YYEEEE. CDR3 DNA: TGTGCCAGCAGCTTGGCCCCCGGACGGGAAATACCAAACTATGGCTACACCTTC. It specifies CASSLAPGREIPNYGYTF.

CDR3 DNA: TGTGCCAGCAGTGTCGACAGGACCCGGGACGAGCAGTACTTC. Its protein product is CASSVDRTRDEQYF. The V call is TRBV2, the J call TRBJ2-7; possibly TRBD1 for D (6 bases). Trimming stripped 4 bases from V and 5 bases from J, with 15 bases between. Germline V gene data show CDR1 as SNHLY and CDR2 as FYNNEI. This CDR3 is built from 14 residues.

This clone was detected only once. The J gene is TRBJ1-2, the V gene TRBV29-1; the match to TRBD1 covers 8 bases. The CDR3 has 11 amino acids. CDR1 and CDR2 (germline): SQVTM, ANQGSEA. V lost 4 bases, J lost 9 bases, and 4 bases stayed unmatched. The CDR3 DNA follows: TGCAGCGTTGGGACAGGGCCGAGCTACACCTTC. Translated, it gives CSVGTGPSYTF.

The chain is built from TRBV7-3 and TRBJ2-3, with D maybe TRBD2 (6 bases). Germline CDR1 SGHTA, CDR2 FQGTGA. Trimming shortened V by 5 bases and J by 2 bases, and 11 bases separated the two germline ends. The CDR3 is made up of 14 amino acids. CDR3 residues: CASSDRGLTDTQYF. The DNA of the CDR3 is TGTGCCAGCAGCGACCGGGGACTCACAGATACGCAGTATTTT.

The V and J genes are TRBV13 and TRBJ2-6; the D gene is possibly TRBD2 (5 bases). The germline gives CDR1 PRHDT, CDR2 FYEKMQ (reference sequence). The germline V and J ends were trimmed by 4 bases and 1 base, with 17 bases remaining between them. CDR3 length equals 18 residues. The chain's CDR3 is CASSSPQARGSGANVLTF. CDR3 nucleotide sequence: TGTGCCAGCAGCTCCCCACAAGCTCGGGGATCTGGGGCCAACGTCCTGACTTTC.

The chain joins TRBV7-8 to TRBJ1-5, with D tentatively TRBD1 (5 bases). Germline V gene sequence: CDR1 SGHVS, CDR2 FQNEAQ. V was shortened by 1 base and J by 4 bases, with 17 bases between the two germline ends. The CDR3 totals 17 residues. CDR3 residues: CASSLVGGGGRNQPQHF. In nucleotides, the CDR3 is TGTGCCAGCAGCTTAGTCGGGGGAGGAGGCCGAAATCAGCCCCAGCATTTT.

The chain employs TRBV27 and TRBJ2-4; TRBD2 matches 8 bases. Germline V lookup: CDR1 MNHEY, CDR2 SMNVEV (reference sequence). After removal of 4 bases from V and 7 bases from J, the junction contained 6 bases not matched to a gene. The CDR3 runs to 14 residues. The CDR3 DNA is TGTGCCAGCAGTTATACCTTAGCGGGGAACATTCAGTACTTC. The encoded protein is CASSYTLAGNIQYF.

The chain employs TRBV6-5 and TRBJ1-5; a weak D match, TRBD1 (5 bases). The CDR3 runs to 13 residues. V was trimmed by 2 bases and J by 4 bases, leaving 6 bases between them. Germline V lookup: CDR1 MNHEY, CDR2 SVGAGI. CDR3 sequence (DNA): TGTGCCAGCAGTTACCGACAGAATCAGCCCCAGCATTTT. Encoded protein: CASSYRQNQPQHF.

The chain couples TRBV4-1 to TRBJ1-2; D gene unclear. The V gene lost 0 bases and the J gene lost 4 bases, with 9 bases spanning the gap. Germline-derived CDR1 and CDR2 are MGHRA and YSYEKL. This CDR3 has 14 amino acids. The CDR3 spells CASSQDVQIYGYTF. CDR3 DNA: TGCGCCAGCAGCCAAGATGTGCAGATCTATGGCTACACCTTC.

This clone was counted a few times. The V and J genes are TRBV27 and TRBJ1-2, with TRBD1 as a possible D gene (5 bases). This CDR3 region has 11 residues. Trimming removed 6 bases at V and 4 bases at J, with 6 bases between. The germline V gene has CDR1 MNHEY and CDR2 SMNVEV (reference sequence). The CDR3 protein is CASRGPYGYTF. CDR3 coding DNA: TGTGCCAGCAGGGGGCCCTATGGCTACACCTTC.

This clone was picked up a small number of times. The chain joins TRBV5-4 to TRBJ1-2, with D maybe TRBD1 (5 bases). The CDR3 spans 15 residues. Germline loops: CDR1 SGHNT, CDR2 YYREEE (reference sequence). The V gene lost 7 bases and the J gene lost 2 bases, with 18 bases spanning the gap. CDR3 DNA: TGTGCCAGCGGCGATGGGGGGACCGGGAACTATGGCTACACCTTC. Amino acids: CASGDGGTGNYGYTF. Full variable domain (outside the CDR3, taken from reference TRBV5-4 and TRBJ1-2): ETGVTQSPTHLIKTRGQQVTLRCSSQSGHNTVSWYQQALGQGPQFIFQYYREEENGRGNFPPRFSGLQFPNYSSELNVNALELDDSALYLCASGDGGTGNYGYTFGSGTRLTVV.

This clone was counted only a few times. This sequence joins TRBV4-1 and TRBJ2-3; 13 bases line up with TRBD2. This CDR3 comprises 19 residues. Germline CDR1 reads MGHRA; CDR2 reads YSYEKL. V dropped 2 bases and J dropped 2; count of bases not matched to a gene: 10. CDR3 sequence: CASSQLIEGLAGITDTQYF. The CDR3 DNA is TGCGCCAGCAGCCAATTGATCGAGGGACTAGCGGGGATCACAGATACGCAGTATTTT.

This clone is a singleton in its sample. The J gene is TRBJ1-2, the V gene TRBV4-1, with TRBD1 identical over 7 bases. CDR1 is MGHRA and CDR2 is YSYEKL in the germline V gene. The length of the CDR3 is 15 residues. Trimming cost V 4 bases and J 3 bases; bases outside gene matches: 8. This chain's CDR3 is CASSPGTALHYGYTF. As DNA, the CDR3 is TGCGCCAGCAGCCCTGGGACAGCCCTCCACTATGGCTACACCTTC.

CDR3 DNA sequence: TGTGCCAGCAGTACACGGACAGGGGGCACTGAAGCTTTCTTT. It codes for CASSTRTGGTEAFF. The V and J genes are TRBV2 and TRBJ1-1; TRBD1 matches 10 bases. CDR3 length equals 14 residues. Germline CDR1 is SNHLY and CDR2 is FYNNEI. Trimming cost V 5 bases and J 4 bases; bases outside gene matches: 4.

The rearrangement links TRBV5-1 to TRBJ2-1; TRBD1 is a possible D gene (6 bases). The CDR3 extends over 13 amino acids. Trimming shortened V by 1 base and J by 6 bases, and 8 bases separated the two germline ends. Germline lookup yields CDR1 SGHRS and CDR2 YFSETQ. The CDR3 DNA reads TGCGCCAGCAGCTTGACAGGGATCAATGAGCAGTTCTTC. As protein: CASSLTGINEQFF.

In its sample, this clone was seen once. The chain employs TRBV4-1 and TRBJ1-1; a possible D gene is TRBD1 (6 bases). The CDR3 sequence is 16 residues long. Germline V lookup: CDR1 MGHRA, CDR2 YSYEKL. V was shortened by 4 bases and J by 4 bases, with 19 bases between the two germline ends. The chain's CDR3 is CASSPKRTAVSTEAFF. The DNA for the CDR3 is TGCGCCAGCAGCCCGAAACGGACAGCTGTGAGCACTGAAGCTTTCTTT.

This clone was seen a few times. The V call is TRBV29-1, the J call TRBJ1-1, with D uncertain. The CDR3 is 13 residues long. Between the trimmed V and J ends, which lost 7 bases and 3 bases, there was a span of 15 bases. CDR1 and CDR2 from the germline V gene are SQVTM and ANQGSEA. The CDR3 nucleotides read TGCAGCGGCCGAACCTCCGGGGACACTGAAGCTTTCTTT. This sequence encodes CSGRTSGDTEAFF.

This clone was detected once. The genes are TRBV18 and TRBJ2-1; D remains ambiguous. The V end lost 3 bases, the J end lost 0 bases, and 9 bases lay between the germline ends. Germline-derived CDR1 and CDR2 are KGHSH and LQKENI. The CDR3 extends over 15 amino acids. For the CDR3, the DNA is TGTGCCAGCTCACCTCCTCGGTTCTCCTACAATGAGCAGTTCTTC. The encoded protein is CASSPPRFSYNEQFF.

The chain recombines TRBV5-1 with TRBJ2-1, with D possibly being TRBD1 (5 bases). V was pared by 0 bases and J by 9 bases, with 16 bases between. The CDR3 sequence is 15 residues long. CDR1 is SGHRS and CDR2 is YFSETQ in the germline V gene. CDR3 DNA sequence: TGCGCCAGCAGCTTGGGGGGCGAGCCCGGCGGTGAGCAGTTCTTC. It encodes CASSLGGEPGGEQFF.

This clone was counted only a few times. The chain couples TRBV4-3 to TRBJ2-7; a possible D gene is TRBD1 (5 bases). Trimming cost V 0 bases and J 3 bases, with 12 bases left between them. The CDR3 totals 15 residues. The germline V gene encodes CDR1 LGHNA and CDR2 YSLEER. The CDR3 region is CASSQEESGYYEQYF. The DNA for the CDR3 is TGCGCCAGCAGCCAAGAGGAGTCAGGGTACTACGAGCAGTACTTC.

There are a few counts of this clone. The V gene is TRBV28, the J gene TRBJ1-2, with a weak D call TRBD1 (5 bases). The CDR3 loop spans 16 amino acids. Trimming cost V 3 bases and J 8 bases, with 22 bases left between them. Germline V gives CDR1 MDHEN, CDR2 SYDVKM. The CDR3 sequence is CASSFPPPTRVKGYTF. CDR3 DNA: TGTGCCAGCAGTTTTCCCCCTCCGACCAGGGTAAAGGGCTACACCTTC.

This chain joins TRBV7-8 and TRBJ1-3; TRBD1 agrees at 7 bases. CDR3 length: 15 residues. With 5 bases clipped from V and 2 bases from J, the junction kept 6 bases outside the gene matches. Germline V lookup: CDR1 SGHVS, CDR2 FQNEAQ. DNA of the CDR3: TGTGCCAGCAGCCGCGACAGGGAACCTGGAAACACCATATATTTT. Translating gives CASSRDREPGNTIYF.

Only a few counts were recorded for this clone. The chain uses TRBV5-6 and TRBJ2-2, with 8 bases aligning to TRBD1. Trimming at V came to 6 bases and at J to 3 bases, leaving 10 bases not matched to a gene. Germline V gene data show CDR1 as SGHDT and CDR2 as YYEEEE. This CDR3 region has 16 residues. CDR3 residues: CASTSGDRRYTGELFF. CDR3 bases: TGTGCCAGCACCTCTGGGGACAGGAGATACACCGGGGAGCTGTTTTTT.

This clone was seen only a few times. The chain couples TRBV5-1 to TRBJ2-7; 10 bases align to TRBD2. The CDR3 totals 15 residues. V lost 3 bases to trimming and J lost 0 bases; unmatched junction nucleotides: 3. CDR1 and CDR2 (germline): SGHRS, YFSETQ. The DNA of the CDR3 is TGCGCCAGCAGCTCACTAGCGGGGAGCTCCTACGAGCAGTACTTC. Amino acid sequence: CASSSLAGSSYEQYF.

This clone is a singleton in its sample. V is TRBV6-1 and J is TRBJ2-5; the match to TRBD1 covers 8 bases. After removal of 1 base from V and 4 bases from J, the junction contained 5 bases not matched to a gene. This CDR3 is 15 amino acids long. The germline CDR1 and CDR2 sequences are MNHNS and SASEGT. CDR3 nucleotides: TGTGCCAGCAGTGAAGGGACAGGGAGGATAGAGACCCAGTACTTC. The encoded protein is CASSEGTGRIETQYF.

The V gene is TRBV19, the J gene TRBJ1-1; no clear D. The germline V gene encodes CDR1 LNHDA and CDR2 SQIVND (reference sequence). CDR3 length equals 15 residues. Trimming stripped 7 bases from V and 2 bases from J, with 17 bases between. CDR3 loop: CASNSDFRLNTEAFF. The CDR3 nucleotides read TGTGCCAGTAATTCGGACTTCAGGCTAAACACTGAAGCTTTCTTT.

V is TRBV14 and J is TRBJ2-5; possible D gene TRBD2, 6 bases. Germline-derived CDR1 and CDR2 are SGHDN and FVKESK. The CDR3 runs to 16 residues. Deletions cut 3 bases from V and 4 bases from J, with 18 bases between. CDR3 bases: TGTGCCAGCAGCCAGGGCTTAACGGGGGTTACAGAGACCCAGTACTTC. This translates into CASSQGLTGVTETQYF.

The chain couples TRBV9 to TRBJ1-3; D is uncertain. The V gene's germline CDR1 is SGDLS and CDR2 YYNGEE. The CDR3 loop spans 14 amino acids. The V end was cut by 1 base, the J end by 4 bases, with 9 bases between. The CDR3 DNA is TGTGCCAGCAGCGTATCCGGGAGCGGAAACACCATATATTTT. It is translated as CASSVSGSGNTIYF.

The V call is TRBV4-3, the J call TRBJ1-2; TRBD1 aligns across 8 bases. The germline V gene has CDR1 LGHNA and CDR2 YSLEER. Trimming cost V 1 base and J 0 bases; bases outside gene matches: 1. The CDR3 extends over 15 amino acids. The CDR3 DNA follows: TGCGCCAGCAGCCAAGGCAGGGGGCCTAACTATGGCTACACCTTC. It yields the protein CASSQGRGPNYGYTF.

The chain couples TRBV7-2 to TRBJ1-2; 10 positions agree with TRBD1. Germline lookup yields CDR1 SGHTA and CDR2 FQGNSA. The junction had 1 base not matched to a gene; V was cut back by 9 bases and J by 3 bases. This CDR3 region has 12 residues. CDR3: CASGTGDYGYTF. The CDR3 bases are TGTGCCAGTGGGACAGGGGACTATGGCTACACCTTC. The variable domain in full, with the rest retrieved from reference TRBV7-2 and TRBJ1-2, is GAGVSQSPSNKVTEKGKDVELRCDPISGHTALYWYRQSLGQGLEFLIYFQGNSAPDKSGLPSDRFSAERTGGSVSTLTIQRTQQEDSAVYLCASGTGDYGYTFGSGTRLTVV.

The chain combines TRBV6-1 with TRBJ2-3, with TRBD1 matching 9 bases. This CDR3 has 14 residues. V gave up 6 bases and J gave up 2 bases; unmatched junction bases: 3. Germline V gene sequence: CDR1 MNHNS, CDR2 SASEGT. CDR3 coding DNA: TGTGCCAGCAGGCGGACAGGGGCCACAGATACGCAGTATTTT. Amino acid sequence: CASRRTGATDTQYF.